A single sample gave rise to the 29 T cell receptor beta chains below, sequenced in a study of beta chain features in type 1 diabetes. Expressed TCRB transcripts were sequenced because the isolated RNA had all been reverse transcribed beforehand. Clones were sequenced by immunoSEQ multiplex PCR, and TCRdb holds only the in-frame ones, with some missing. The sample lists 400,000 to 500,000 clones; about 14% were seen once. Sequenced material: naive CD4+ T cells from blood. The receptors come from a man aged 25-40 years in good health.

A few counts support this clone. The chain links TRBV14 to TRBJ2-1; either TRBD1 or TRBD2 may fit D (5 bases each). Germline lookup yields CDR1 SGHDN and CDR2 FVKESK. This CDR3 comprises 14 residues. The V gene lost 1 base and the J gene lost 9 bases, with 13 bases spanning the gap. CDR3 in DNA: TGTGCCAGCAGCCAAGTAGTTGGGGCGGGTGAGCAGTTCTTC. Amino acids: CASSQVVGAGEQFF.

This clone was detected ten times or more. CDR3 DNA: TGTGCCTGGAGTGGGGTCATGCAGTTCTTC. Amino acids: CAWSGVMQFF. The V and J genes are TRBV30 and TRBJ2-1, with D unresolved. CDR3 length: 10 amino acids. Germline lookup yields CDR1 GTSNPN and CDR2 SVGIG (reference sequence). V lost 1 base, J lost 12 bases, and 7 bases lay in between.

The chain employs TRBV6-6 and TRBJ2-7, with TRBD2 as a possible D gene (5 bases). Germline values: CDR1 MNHNY, CDR2 SVGAGI (reference sequence). Trimming cost V 6 bases and J 2 bases, with 11 bases left between them. The CDR3 is 13 residues long. The CDR3 sequence: CASSNAGAYEQYF. CDR3 bases: TGTGCCAGCAGCAACGCCGGGGCCTACGAGCAGTACTTC.

A few counts support this clone. The V call is TRBV30, the J call TRBJ2-1; D call uncertain. Germline V lookup: CDR1 GTSNPN, CDR2 SVGIG (reference sequence). The length of the CDR3 is 13 residues. Trimming took off 2 bases at V and 8 bases at J, with 13 bases between the two ends. In nucleotides, the CDR3 is TGTGCCTGGAGTAAAGGTCAGACCTATGAGCAGTTCTTC. Amino acids: CAWSKGQTYEQFF.

This chain connects TRBV19 to TRBJ1-2; D might be TRBD1 (6 bases). V lost 6 bases and J 7 bases, leaving 12 bases between the germline ends. The CDR3 covers 12 residues. CDR1 and CDR2 (germline): LNHDA, SQIVND (reference sequence). Here the CDR3 DNA reads TGTGCCAGTAGACAGGGTTTTGGTGGCTACACCTTC. The encoded protein is CASRQGFGGYTF.

This clone was detected only a few times. The J gene is TRBJ2-1, the V gene TRBV7-2; unclear D gene. The CDR3 length is 12 residues. Germline lookup yields CDR1 SGHTA and CDR2 FQGNSA. V was clipped by 6 bases and J by 6 bases, with 9 bases between them. The CDR3 DNA follows: TGTGCCAGCAGTCTTAGGTCCAATGAGCAGTTCTTC. It yields the protein CASSLRSNEQFF.

This clone turned up a few times. This sequence joins TRBV20-1 and TRBJ2-1; D unresolved. The germline gives CDR1 DFQATT, CDR2 SNEGSKA (reference sequence). Trimming cost V 3 bases and J 15 bases, with 9 bases left between them. The CDR3 has 9 amino acids. Written as DNA, the CDR3 is TGCAGTGCTAGTTATGATCGGTTCTTC. It translates to CSASYDRFF.

This clone was seen only a few times. V and J are TRBV7-9 and TRBJ1-5; D not resolved. The germline V gene has CDR1 SEHNR and CDR2 FQNEAQ (reference sequence). V lost 6 bases and J lost 3, with 12 bases in between. This CDR3 contains 14 residues. The CDR3 DNA is TGTGCCAGCAGTCCATCGGGCGACAATCAGCCCCAGCATTTT. Its protein is CASSPSGDNQPQHF.

The table lists this clone with a few counts. The J gene is TRBJ2-3, the V gene TRBV18; a weak D match, TRBD2 (5 bases). The CDR3 spans 12 residues. V was cut by 6 bases and J by 9 bases, with 13 bases left in between. Germline-derived CDR1 and CDR2 are KGHSH and LQKENI. The DNA of the CDR3 is TGTGCCAGCTCGCCCGACTACCCAACGCAGTATTTT. Its translation is CASSPDYPTQYF.

In this sample, this clone turned up a few times. The chain combines TRBV5-6 with TRBJ2-1, with D perhaps TRBD1 (6 bases). The V gene lost 4 bases and the J gene lost 10 bases, with 15 bases spanning the gap. Germline-derived CDR1 and CDR2 are SGHDT and YYEEEE. The CDR3 runs to 13 residues. The DNA of the CDR3 is TGTGCCAGCAGCCGGGACACCCATAACGAGCAGTTCTTC. Its protein product is CASSRDTHNEQFF.

The chain recombines TRBV7-2 with TRBJ1-1, with D perhaps TRBD1 (5 bases). The length of the CDR3 is 14 residues. Germline V lookup: CDR1 SGHTA, CDR2 FQGNSA. The V and J ends lost 1 base and 1 base respectively, with 7 bases between them. The CDR3 coding sequence is TGTGCCAGCAGCTTAGATGGACAGAACACTGAAGCTTTCTTT. This gives the protein CASSLDGQNTEAFF.

This clone was counted a few times. The chain couples TRBV5-1 to TRBJ1-2, with a weak D call TRBD1 (5 bases). The germline V gene has CDR1 SGHRS and CDR2 YFSETQ. CDR3 length: 15 amino acids. Trimming removed 4 bases from V and 5 bases from J, with 18 bases in between. CDR3 sequence reads: CASSLRDGQTYGYTF. DNA of the CDR3: TGCGCCAGCAGCCTCCGGGACGGCCAGACGTATGGCTACACCTTC.

This clone was observed a few times. This rearrangement joins TRBV2 to TRBJ2-5; D not certain. There are 14 residues in the CDR3. Germline CDR1 reads SNHLY; CDR2 reads FYNNEI. Trimming pared 3 bases from V and 2 bases from J, leaving 10 bases between. For the CDR3, the DNA is TGTGCCAGCAGTGACCTTGGGATACAAGAGACCCAGTACTTC. Its translation: CASSDLGIQETQYF. Drawing the rest from reference TRBV2 and TRBJ2-5, the complete variable domain is EPEVTQTPSHQVTQMGQEVILRCVPISNHLYFYWYRQILGQKVEFLVSFYNNEISEKSEIFDDQFSVERPDGSNFTLKIRSTKLEDSAMYFCASSDLGIQETQYFGPGTRLLVL.

The chain recombines TRBV7-9 with TRBJ2-3; weak D call: TRBD2 (6 bases). Germline V gene data show CDR1 as SEHNR and CDR2 as FQNEAQ (reference sequence). The germline V and J ends were trimmed by 5 bases and 4 bases, with 7 bases remaining between them. The CDR3 totals 12 residues. CDR3 DNA sequence: TGTGCCAGCAGCCCGGGGGCAGATACGCAGTATTTT. The encoded protein is CASSPGADTQYF. Together with reference TRBV7-9 and TRBJ2-3, the CDR3 gives the full variable domain: DTGVSQNPRHKITKRGQNVTFRCDPISEHNRLYWYRQTLGQGPEFLTYFQNEAQLEKSRLLSDRFSAERPKGSFSTLEIQRTEQGDSAMYLCASSPGADTQYFGPGTRLTVL.

In its sample, this clone was seen a few times. This chain connects TRBV4-1 to TRBJ2-5; either TRBD1 or TRBD2 may fit D (6 bases each). Trimming removed 3 bases at V and 1 base at J, with 12 bases between. The CDR3 covers 15 residues. Looked up from germline, CDR1 is MGHRA and CDR2 is YSYEKL. The CDR3 region has the DNA TGCGCCAGCAGCCAGAGACTAGGGGGCCAAGAGACCCAGTACTTC. The encoded protein is CASSQRLGGQETQYF.

The sample holds a few counts of this clone. The genes are TRBV13 and TRBJ2-5, with 12 bases aligning to TRBD1. Germline lookup yields CDR1 PRHDT and CDR2 FYEKMQ (reference sequence). Germline trimming cut 0 bases from V and 5 bases from J; bases unmatched to any gene: 7. The CDR3 is made up of 17 amino acids. This CDR3 is CASSLGSGTGGGETQYF. The CDR3 DNA reads TGTGCCAGCAGCTTAGGCTCCGGGACAGGGGGCGGGGAGACCCAGTACTTC.

This clone was observed a handful of times. The chain recombines TRBV7-9 with TRBJ1-1; D remains unclear. Germline V CDR1 and CDR2: SEHNR, FQNEAQ (reference sequence). The CDR3 spans 14 residues. The V and J ends lost 3 bases and 5 bases respectively, with 13 bases between them. The CDR3 DNA is TGTGCCAGCAGCTTCCGGGAGTTGGTGACTGAAGCTTTCTTT. Translating gives CASSFRELVTEAFF.

This clone was counted a few times. J is TRBJ1-2 and V is TRBV25-1; 9 bases agree with TRBD1. The V segment lost 4 bases and the J segment 3 bases; nucleotides outside the gene matches: 3. Germline lookup yields CDR1 MGHDK and CDR2 SYGVNS. This CDR3 region has 14 residues. The CDR3 region has the DNA TGTGCCAGCAGTGGTTGGACAGGGGACTATGGCTACACCTTC. Its translation is CASSGWTGDYGYTF.

This clone turned up a few times. The CDR3 DNA reads as TGTGCCAGCTCACCACTAGCGGCCCATTACCAAGAGACCCAGTACTTC. It codes for CASSPLAAHYQETQYF. V usage is TRBV18 and J usage is TRBJ2-5; D perhaps matches TRBD2 (6 bases). The CDR3 sequence is 16 residues long. From germline, CDR1 is KGHSH and CDR2 LQKENI. Trimming stripped 1 base from V and 0 bases from J, with 12 bases between.

This clone appeared a few times. The chain combines TRBV30 with TRBJ1-2; possibly TRBD1 for D (5 bases). The germline gives CDR1 GTSNPN, CDR2 SVGIG (reference sequence). The CDR3 has 12 residues. V shed 4 bases and J shed 4 bases, with 10 bases lying between them. CDR3 residues: CAWMQGLYGYTF. As DNA, the CDR3 is TGTGCCTGGATGCAGGGCCTCTATGGCTACACCTTC. Full variable domain (rest looked up from reference TRBV30 and TRBJ1-2): SQTIHQWPATLVQPVGSPLSLECTVEGTSNPNLYWYRQAAGRGLQLLFYSVGIGQISSEVPQNLSASRPQDRQFILSSKKLLLSDSGFYLCAWMQGLYGYTFGSGTRLTVV.

This chain joins TRBV7-3 and TRBJ1-1; no clear D gene. Germline V lookup: CDR1 SGHTA, CDR2 FQGTGA. V was shortened by 5 bases and J by 10 bases, with 14 bases between the two germline ends. The CDR3 loop spans 12 amino acids. CDR3 in amino acids: CASSESGDGAFF. The CDR3 DNA reads as TGTGCCAGCAGCGAAAGTGGGGATGGAGCTTTCTTT.

The chain couples TRBV7-2 to TRBJ1-1, with TRBD1 as a possible D gene (5 bases). The CDR3 has 15 residues. Trimming cost V 1 base and J 2 bases, with 11 bases left between them. Germline CDR1 is SGHTA and CDR2 is FQGNSA. The CDR3 nucleotides are TGTGCCAGCAGCTTAGTTGGACACTCAAACACTGAAGCTTTCTTT. Translating gives CASSLVGHSNTEAFF. The entire variable domain, with the rest obtained from reference TRBV7-2 and TRBJ1-1, is as follows: GAGVSQSPSNKVTEKGKDVELRCDPISGHTALYWYRQSLGQGLEFLIYFQGNSAPDKSGLPSDRFSAERTGGSVSTLTIQRTQQEDSAVYLCASSLVGHSNTEAFFGQGTRLTVV.

The sample holds a few counts of this clone. This chain connects TRBV14 to TRBJ1-4, with 8 bases matching TRBD1. After removal of 4 bases from V and 7 bases from J, the junction contained 5 bases not matched to a gene. CDR3 size: 14 residues. Germline CDR1 and CDR2: SGHDN and FVKESK. The CDR3 nucleotides are TGTGCCAGCAGCCGCCCGGGACAGGTTGAAAAACTGTTTTTT. Amino acids: CASSRPGQVEKLFF.

The chain has TRBV9 and TRBJ2-3; TRBD2 agrees at 7 bases. The CDR3 is 14 residues long. V shed 3 bases and J 2 bases; nucleotides not matched to a gene: 3. Germline CDR1 reads SGDLS; CDR2 reads YYNGEE. In DNA, the CDR3 is TGTGCCAGCAGCGCCAGCGGGAACACAGATACGCAGTATTTT. Protein product: CASSASGNTDTQYF.

This clone was observed at least ten times. The chain couples TRBV15 to TRBJ2-7; possibly TRBD1 for D (5 bases). V lost 3 bases, J lost 1 base, and 7 bases lay in between. This CDR3 region has 13 residues. Germline CDR1 is LNHNV and CDR2 is YYDKDF (reference sequence). The DNA for the CDR3 is TGTGCCACCAGCAGGTACAGGTCCTACGAGCAGTACTTC. This sequence encodes CATSRYRSYEQYF. The whole variable domain, remainder taken from reference TRBV15 and TRBJ2-7, is DAMVIQNPRYQVTQFGKPVTLSCSQTLNHNVMYWYQQKSSQAPKLLFHYYDKDFNNEADTPDNFQSRRPNTSFCFLDIRSPGLGDTAMYLCATSRYRSYEQYFGPGTRLTVT.

This clone was observed a few times. The chain employs TRBV6-5 and TRBJ1-3; D gene ambiguous. Trimming left V 6 bases short and J 2 bases short, with 14 bases between. This CDR3 region has 15 residues. Germline values: CDR1 MNHEY, CDR2 SVGAGI. The CDR3 DNA reads as TGTGCCAGCAGCCTATTACGGGCAACTGGAAACACCATATATTTT. As protein: CASSLLRATGNTIYF.

In this sample, this clone turned up a few times. V gene TRBV7-9 combines with J gene TRBJ2-3; 7 bases map to TRBD2. The V gene's germline CDR1 is SEHNR and CDR2 FQNEAQ (reference sequence). The CDR3 sequence is 16 residues long. J lost 1 base, V lost 8 bases, and 12 bases had no gene match. DNA of the CDR3: TGTGCCAGCCCGCCGCCAGCGGGGCCGGGCACAGATACGCAGTATTTT. It encodes CASPPPAGPGTDTQYF.

V is TRBV7-2 and J is TRBJ2-5; 12 nucleotides agree with TRBD2. The CDR3 contains 19 residues. Losses at the gene ends were 3 bases for V and 2 bases for J; bases not matched to a gene: 13. In germline, CDR1 is SGHTA, CDR2 FQGNSA. As DNA, the CDR3 is TGTGCCAGCAGCTTCTTGGTTGTTCGGACTAGCGGGGCTCAAGAGACCCAGTACTTC. Translating it yields CASSFLVVRTSGAQETQYF. The full variable domain, its missing parts supplied by reference TRBV7-2 and TRBJ2-5, is GAGVSQSPSNKVTEKGKDVELRCDPISGHTALYWYRQSLGQGLEFLIYFQGNSAPDKSGLPSDRFSAERTGGSVSTLTIQRTQQEDSAVYLCASSFLVVRTSGAQETQYFGPGTRLLVL.

CDR3 in amino acids: CATRGDRVSTDTQYF. In DNA, the CDR3 is TGTGCCACCAGAGGAGACAGGGTTAGCACAGATACGCAGTATTTT. This rearrangement joins TRBV2 to TRBJ2-3; 7 bases line up with TRBD1. CDR3 length equals 15 residues. Germline V gene lookup returns CDR1 SNHLY and CDR2 FYNNEI. Trimming removed 10 bases from V and 0 bases from J; junction bases left unmatched: 10. Complete variable domain (other parts from reference TRBV2 and TRBJ2-3): EPEVTQTPSHQVTQMGQEVILRCVPISNHLYFYWYRQILGQKVEFLVSFYNNEISEKSEIFDDQFSVERPDGSNFTLKIRSTKLEDSAMYFCATRGDRVSTDTQYFGPGTRLTVL.